Below, 17 T cell receptor beta chains from the same sample are listed, as sequenced in a study of human T cells and chemical hapten exposure. Time point defined: pre-sensitization, week 0. Treatment noted: therapeutic diphenylcyclopropenone sensitization with weekly scalp DPC. TCRdb re-called the RACE reads through MiXCR, storing one row per CDR3 protein. This table holds about 120,000 distinct CDR3 sequences, 13% found once. The source material was whole blood, sampled in connection with sensitization to the hapten diphenylcyclopropenone (DPC). These receptors came from a young woman with alopecia areata. Some clones in this sample may be carry-over from other donors' samples.

This clonotype was counted many times. This chain joins TRBV6-2 or TRBV6-3 and TRBJ2-3; tentatively, D is TRBD1 or TRBD2 (5 bases each). From germline, CDR1 is MNHEY and CDR2 SVGEGT. Trimming took off 11 bases at V and 7 bases at J, with 13 bases between the two ends. The length of the CDR3 is 11 residues. The CDR3 region is CAGRDGNTQYF. The CDR3 nucleotides are TGTGCCGGACGGGACGGAAATACGCAGTATTTT.

This sequence joins TRBV9 and TRBJ1-2, with 7 bases that match TRBD1. Germline CDR1 and CDR2: SGDLS and YYNGEE. This CDR3 region has 15 residues. V shed 4 bases, J shed 4 bases, and the junction held 10 bases outside the gene matches. In DNA form, the CDR3 reads TGTGCCAGCAGCTCCAGACAGGGTGTTTCCTATGGCTACACCTTC. Amino acids: CASSSRQGVSYGYTF.

This rearrangement joins TRBV12-3 or TRBV12-4 to TRBJ1-2; tentative D call: TRBD1 (5 bases). The CDR3 is made up of 12 amino acids. Trimming left V 3 bases short and J 8 bases short, with 10 bases between. The CDR3 coding sequence is TGTGCCAGCAGTTTCCGGGGGAACGGCTACACCTTC. Translation: CASSFRGNGYTF.

This chain uses TRBV2 with TRBJ1-4; D gene uncertain. CDR3 length equals 16 residues. V lost 8 bases, J lost 2 bases, and 18 bases lay in between. Germline-derived CDR1 and CDR2 are SNHLY and FYNNEI. CDR3 protein: CASGRIPTPTNEKLFF. DNA of the CDR3: TGTGCCAGCGGGAGAATACCGACACCGACTAATGAAAAACTGTTTTTT.

The chain is built from TRBV7-9 and TRBJ2-7; either TRBD1 or TRBD2 may fit D (5 bases each). Germline CDR1 is SEHNR and CDR2 is FQNEAQ (reference sequence). Trimming cost V 1 base and J 3 bases, with 10 bases left between them. There are 14 residues in the CDR3. CDR3 nucleotides: TGTGCCAGCAGCTTAGTGGGGACGGACTACGAGCAGTACTTC. Translated, it gives CASSLVGTDYEQYF.

This chain links TRBV15 with TRBJ1-5, with a weak D call TRBD1 (6 bases). This CDR3 has 13 amino acids. V shed 5 bases and J shed 6 bases, with 11 bases lying between them. CDR1 and CDR2 (germline): LNHNV, YYDKDF (reference sequence). DNA of the CDR3: TGTGCCACCAGCGAGGGGGGTATTCAGCCCCAGCATTTT. Amino acids: CATSEGGIQPQHF.

This clonotype was seen a few times. The chain uses TRBV5-1 and TRBJ2-1, with D possibly TRBD2 on 5 matching bases. The length of the CDR3 is 14 residues. Trimming took 2 bases from V and 6 from J, leaving 12 bases between them. The V gene's germline CDR1 is SGHRS and CDR2 YFSETQ. The CDR3 nucleotides read TGCGCCAGCAGCTTTGTTAGTGCGGGCAATGAGCAGTTCTTC. Encoded protein: CASSFVSAGNEQFF.

This clonotype was seen more than once but under ten times. The DNA of the CDR3 is TGCAGTGCTACGGACAGTCGGTCTCCGAGTTCACCCCTCCACTTT. Protein sequence: CSATDSRSPSSPLHF. The V call is TRBV20-1, the J call TRBJ1-6; a possible D gene is TRBD1 (6 bases). CDR1 and CDR2 from the germline V gene are DFQATT and SNEGSKA (reference sequence). The length of the CDR3 is 15 residues. Trimming stripped 4 bases from V and 9 bases from J, with 19 bases between.

CDR3 DNA sequence: TGCAGTGCCACAGCCGGACTGAACACTGAAGCTTTCTTT. Protein product: CSATAGLNTEAFF. The chain has TRBV20-1 and TRBJ1-1; D ambiguous. The germline V gene has CDR1 DFQATT and CDR2 SNEGSKA (reference sequence). Between the trimmed V and J ends, which lost 6 bases and 0 bases, there was a span of 11 bases. This CDR3 has 13 amino acids.

This clonotype occurred a few times. The chain uses TRBV25-1 and TRBJ1-6; possible D gene TRBD1, 5 bases. V was clipped by 3 bases and J by 6 bases, with 15 bases between them. CDR1 MGHDK and CDR2 SYGVNS come from the germline V gene. The CDR3 consists of 16 residues. The CDR3 DNA sequence: TGTGCCAGCAGTGATTGGGGGTTACCGGCTAATTCACCCCTCCACTTT. Encoded protein: CASSDWGLPANSPLHF.

This clonotype was counted a few times. The chain recombines TRBV25-1 with TRBJ1-1, with TRBD1 identical over 10 bases. Germline CDR1 reads MGHDK; CDR2 reads SYGVNS. J lost 4 bases, V lost 6 bases, and 8 bases had no gene match. The CDR3 is 15 amino acids. The CDR3 nucleotides read TGTGCCAGCAGACATGACAGGGGGCGAACCACTGAAGCTTTCTTT. Translated, it gives CASRHDRGRTTEAFF. Complete variable domain (other parts from reference TRBV25-1 and TRBJ1-1): EADIYQTPRYLVIGTGKKITLECSQTMGHDKMYWYQQDPGMELHLIHYSYGVNSTEKGDLSSESTVSRIRTEHFPLTLESARPSHTSQYLCASRHDRGRTTEAFFGQGTRLTVV.

This clonotype was seen a handful of times. The chain uses TRBV4-3 and TRBJ2-7; D remains unclear. This CDR3 region has 15 residues. CDR1 and CDR2 from the germline V gene are LGHNA and YSLEER. V was pared by 3 bases and J by 0 bases, with 12 bases between. CDR3 protein: CASSQAWDSSYEQYF. CDR3 nucleotides: TGCGCCAGCAGCCAGGCTTGGGATAGCTCCTACGAGCAGTACTTC.

In DNA form, the CDR3 reads TGCGCCAGCAGCCAAGAGGGAAGGGCCAACGTCCTGACTTTC. Protein: CASSQEGRANVLTF. The rearrangement links TRBV5-1 to TRBJ2-6; tentatively, D is TRBD2 (5 bases). The CDR3 runs 14 residues. Germline V lookup: CDR1 SGHRS, CDR2 YFSETQ. The V gene lost 4 bases and the J gene lost 5 bases, with 10 bases spanning the gap.

On this clonotype itself: One end of the junction varies from germline; a read error may be responsible. V usage is TRBV11-2 and J usage is TRBJ2-5; the D is unclear. The CDR3 sequence is 12 residues long. Germline V gene lookup returns CDR1 SGHAT and CDR2 FQNNGV. The CDR3 DNA sequence: TGTGTCAGCAGCCCCTCCCTGGAGACCCAGTACTTC. This sequence encodes CVSSPSLETQYF.

This clonotype was picked up a small number of times. V usage is TRBV20-1 and J usage is TRBJ2-3; 10 nucleotides agree with TRBD2. V shed 3 bases and J 7 bases; nucleotides not matched to a gene: 7. Germline V CDR1 and CDR2: DFQATT, SNEGSKA (reference sequence). The CDR3 contains 14 residues. CDR3 protein: CSASGAGGLYTQYF. CDR3 DNA: TGCAGTGCTAGTGGAGCGGGGGGGTTGTATACGCAGTATTTT.

This chain connects TRBV10-2 to TRBJ1-4; unclear D gene. V lost 1 base, J lost 5 bases, and 5 bases lay in between. The CDR3 has 13 amino acids. Germline V gives CDR1 WSHSY, CDR2 SAAADI. The CDR3 coding sequence is TGCGCCAGCAGTGAGTTACGGAATGAAAAACTGTTTTTT. Amino acids: CASSELRNEKLFF.

The V and J genes are TRBV28 and TRBJ1-5; no clear D. This CDR3 contains 14 residues. Germline V gives CDR1 MDHEN, CDR2 SYDVKM. Trimming removed 5 bases at V and 1 base at J, with 9 bases between. The CDR3: CASSRTHSNQPQHF. The CDR3 DNA reads TGTGCCAGCAGTCGGACCCACAGCAATCAGCCCCAGCATTTT.